The 9 T cell receptor beta chains given below trace back to one sample, sequenced in a study of early T cells in non-severe SARS-CoV-2 infection. MiXCR was run by TCRdb on the 5' RACE reads, yielding one entry per CDR3 protein. The table lists 26,000 or so distinct CDR3 sequences, around 5.5% of them singletons. What was sequenced was whole blood. These TCRs come from an adult who was a healthcare worker with PCR-confirmed SARS-CoV-2 infection or an uninfected control (not recorded which).

V and J are TRBV7-9 and TRBJ1-2; 8 nucleotides align to TRBD1. The CDR3 is 16 amino acids. Looked up from germline, CDR1 is SEHNR and CDR2 is FQNEAQ (reference sequence). V gave up 0 bases and J gave up 2 bases; unmatched junction bases: 5. The chain's CDR3 is CASSLAAGGLNYGYTF. The CDR3 region has the DNA TGTGCCAGCAGCTTAGCCGCAGGGGGCTTAAACTATGGCTACACCTTC.

At least ten counts were recorded for this clonotype. The chain combines TRBV29-1 with TRBJ2-7, with TRBD2 matching over 15 bases. This CDR3 is built from 13 residues. The trim removed 6 bases at V and 6 bases at J, leaving 3 bases unmatched. CDR1 SQVTM and CDR2 ANQGSEA come from the germline V gene. CDR3: CSVWTSGGAEQYF. CDR3 nucleotides: TGCAGCGTCTGGACTAGCGGGGGGGCCGAGCAGTACTTC.

This clonotype was counted at least ten times. The V gene is TRBV6-4, the J gene TRBJ1-1; D remains ambiguous. Germline CDR1 and CDR2: MRHNA and SNTAGT. The CDR3 sequence is 14 residues long. The ends were cut back, 9 bases at V and 1 base at J, with 15 bases in the middle. CDR3 coding DNA: TGTGCCAGATCTAGACCCTTGGCGAACACTGAAGCTTTCTTT. It translates to CARSRPLANTEAFF.

This clonotype appeared a few times. The genes are TRBV28 and TRBJ2-4; D gene uncertain. This CDR3 is built from 15 residues. The ends were cut back, 3 bases at V and 4 bases at J, with 13 bases in the middle. The germline CDR1 and CDR2 sequences are MDHEN and SYDVKM. The CDR3 coding sequence is TGTGCCAGCAGTTTGATTGCTCAAACTAAAAACATTCAGTACTTC. It is translated as CASSLIAQTKNIQYF.

Points on this clonotype: This may be a read error: a much more frequent sequence differs by one nucleotide. The chain links TRBV11-2 to TRBJ2-5; D might be TRBD1 or TRBD2, each matching 6 bases. From germline, CDR1 is SGHAT and CDR2 FQNNGV. This CDR3 contains 13 residues. This CDR3 is CSSSFGGAETQYF. CDR3 coding DNA: TGTTCCAGCAGCTTCGGGGGCGCGGAGACCCAGTACTTC.

This clonotype appeared many times. This sequence joins TRBV30 and TRBJ2-7; D is unclear. Trimming pared 6 bases from V and 4 bases from J, leaving 19 bases between. The CDR3 covers 14 residues. In germline, CDR1 is GTSNPN, CDR2 SVGIG (reference sequence). CDR3 DNA: TGTGCCTGCCCGGCGAATGGAAGGGCGTACGAGCAGTACTTC. Its translation: CACPANGRAYEQYF.

In its sample, this clonotype was seen many times. This chain uses TRBV7-9 with TRBJ2-4; D is unclear. CDR1 is SEHNR and CDR2 is FQNEAQ in the germline V gene (reference sequence). V lost 5 bases and J lost 8, with 7 bases in between. This CDR3 is built from 11 residues. CDR3 DNA: TGTGCCAGCAGCCCCGAGTACATTCAGTACTTC. Amino acid sequence: CASSPEYIQYF. The variable domain in full, with the rest retrieved from reference TRBV7-9 and TRBJ2-4, is DTGVSQNPRHKITKRGQNVTFRCDPISEHNRLYWYRQTLGQGPEFLTYFQNEAQLEKSRLLSDRFSAERPKGSFSTLEIQRTEQGDSAMYLCASSPEYIQYFGAGTRLSVL.

This clonotype was seen ten or more times. This chain joins TRBV11-2 and TRBJ2-7, with 7 bases that match TRBD1. Germline lookup yields CDR1 SGHAT and CDR2 FQNNGV. With V trimmed by 3 bases and J by 0 bases, 14 bases remained unmatched. This CDR3 has 18 residues. The CDR3 DNA sequence: TGTGCCAGCAGCTTCCGTCGTGGGGACAGTACGAGCTCCTACGAGCAGTACTTC. Its translation: CASSFRRGDSTSSYEQYF.

The rearrangement links TRBV10-3 to TRBJ2-7; D possibly corresponds to TRBD2 (6 bases). CDR3 length: 13 amino acids. Germline V lookup: CDR1 ENHRY, CDR2 SYGVKD. Trimming removed 6 bases at V and 3 bases at J, with 12 bases between. CDR3 region: CAIRTGENYEQYF. CDR3 sequence (DNA): TGTGCCATCAGGACGGGGGAGAACTACGAGCAGTACTTC.